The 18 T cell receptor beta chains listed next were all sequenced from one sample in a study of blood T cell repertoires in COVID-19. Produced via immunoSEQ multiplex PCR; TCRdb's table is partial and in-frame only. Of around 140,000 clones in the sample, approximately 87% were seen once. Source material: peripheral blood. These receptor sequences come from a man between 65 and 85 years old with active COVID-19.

In nucleotides, the CDR3 is TGTGCCAGCAGCTCCCGACAGAACACTGAAGCTTTCTTT. Translation gives CASSSRQNTEAFF. The chain combines TRBV11-3 with TRBJ1-1; D gene ambiguous. CDR3 length: 13 residues. Germline V gene sequence: CDR1 SGHNT, CDR2 YENEEA. V was trimmed by 4 bases and J by 1 base, leaving 7 bases between them.

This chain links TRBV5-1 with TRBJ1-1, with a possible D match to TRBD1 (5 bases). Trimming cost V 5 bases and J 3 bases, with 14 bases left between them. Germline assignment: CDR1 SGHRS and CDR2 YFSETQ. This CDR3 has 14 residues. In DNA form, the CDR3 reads TGCGCCAGCAGTAGGGGTACCTCGTACACTGAAGCTTTCTTT. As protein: CASSRGTSYTEAFF. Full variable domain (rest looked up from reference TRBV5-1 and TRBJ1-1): KAGVTQTPRYLIKTRGQQVTLSCSPISGHRSVSWYQQTPGQGLQFLFEYFSETQRNKGNFPGRFSGRQFSNSRSEMNVSTLELGDSALYLCASSRGTSYTEAFFGQGTRLTVV.

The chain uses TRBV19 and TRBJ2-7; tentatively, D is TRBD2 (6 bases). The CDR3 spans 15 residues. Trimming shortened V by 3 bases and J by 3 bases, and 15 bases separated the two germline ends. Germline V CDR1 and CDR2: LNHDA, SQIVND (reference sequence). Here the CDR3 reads CASSMGLVANYEQYF. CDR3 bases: TGTGCCAGTAGTATGGGACTGGTTGCTAACTACGAGCAGTACTTC.

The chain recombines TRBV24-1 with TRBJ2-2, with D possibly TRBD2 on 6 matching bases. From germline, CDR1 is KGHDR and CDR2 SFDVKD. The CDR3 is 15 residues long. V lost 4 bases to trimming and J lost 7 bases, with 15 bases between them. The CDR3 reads CATSDPGGRGGELFF. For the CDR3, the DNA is TGTGCCACCAGTGACCCCGGCGGGCGGGGCGGGGAGCTGTTTTTT.

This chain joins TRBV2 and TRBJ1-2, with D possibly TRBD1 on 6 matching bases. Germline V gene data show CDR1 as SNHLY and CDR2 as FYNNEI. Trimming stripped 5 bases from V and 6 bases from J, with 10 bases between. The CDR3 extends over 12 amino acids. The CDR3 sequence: CASSPRGNGYTF. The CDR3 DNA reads TGTGCCAGCAGTCCGAGGGGGAATGGCTACACCTTC. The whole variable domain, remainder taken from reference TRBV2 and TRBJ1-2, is EPEVTQTPSHQVTQMGQEVILRCVPISNHLYFYWYRQILGQKVEFLVSFYNNEISEKSEIFDDQFSVERPDGSNFTLKIRSTKLEDSAMYFCASSPRGNGYTFGSGTRLTVV.

CDR3 nucleotide sequence: TGTGCCAGCAGTCTGGACAGAGGAAACACCATATATTTT. This translates into CASSLDRGNTIYF. The V and J genes are TRBV12-3 or TRBV12-4 and TRBJ1-3; D possibly corresponds to TRBD1 (6 bases). Trimming took 5 bases from V and 4 from J, leaving 9 bases between them. The CDR3 sequence is 13 residues long.

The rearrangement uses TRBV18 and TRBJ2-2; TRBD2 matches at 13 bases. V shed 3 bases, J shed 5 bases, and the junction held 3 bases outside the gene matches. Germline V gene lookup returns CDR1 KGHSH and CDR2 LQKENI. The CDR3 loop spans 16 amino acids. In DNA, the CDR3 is TGTGCCAGCTCACCTGGACTAGCGGGAGCAACCGGGGAGCTGTTTTTT. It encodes CASSPGLAGATGELFF.

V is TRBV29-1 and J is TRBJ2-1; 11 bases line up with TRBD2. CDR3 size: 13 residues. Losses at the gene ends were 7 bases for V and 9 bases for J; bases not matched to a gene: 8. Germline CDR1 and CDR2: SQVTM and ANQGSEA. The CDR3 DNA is TGCAGCGGCTTAGCGGGAGGGCCAGGTGAGCAGTTCTTC. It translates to CSGLAGGPGEQFF.

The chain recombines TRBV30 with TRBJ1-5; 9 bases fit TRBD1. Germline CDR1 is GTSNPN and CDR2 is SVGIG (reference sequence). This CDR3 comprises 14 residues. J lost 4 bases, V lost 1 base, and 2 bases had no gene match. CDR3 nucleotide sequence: TGTGCCTGGAGTGCCGGGACAGGGAATCAGCCCCAGCATTTT. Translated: CAWSAGTGNQPQHF. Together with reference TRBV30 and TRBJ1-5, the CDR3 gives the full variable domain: SQTIHQWPATLVQPVGSPLSLECTVEGTSNPNLYWYRQAAGRGLQLLFYSVGIGQISSEVPQNLSASRPQDRQFILSSKKLLLSDSGFYLCAWSAGTGNQPQHFGDGTRLSIL.

Here the CDR3 DNA reads TGTGCCAGCAGTTACTCGGCGGGGGAGACCCAGTACTTC. Translating gives CASSYSAGETQYF. The rearrangement joins TRBV6-6 to TRBJ2-5; TRBD2 is a possible D gene (6 bases). This CDR3 is 13 amino acids long. The V gene's germline CDR1 is MNHNY and CDR2 SVGAGI (reference sequence). The V end was cut by 0 bases, the J end by 5 bases, with 7 bases between.

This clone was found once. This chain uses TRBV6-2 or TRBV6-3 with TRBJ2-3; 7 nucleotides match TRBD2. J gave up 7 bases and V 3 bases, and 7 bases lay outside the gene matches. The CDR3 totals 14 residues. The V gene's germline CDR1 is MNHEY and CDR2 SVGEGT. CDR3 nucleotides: TGTGCCAGCAGTTATAGCCTCGGGAGGTATACGCAGTATTTT. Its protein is CASSYSLGRYTQYF.

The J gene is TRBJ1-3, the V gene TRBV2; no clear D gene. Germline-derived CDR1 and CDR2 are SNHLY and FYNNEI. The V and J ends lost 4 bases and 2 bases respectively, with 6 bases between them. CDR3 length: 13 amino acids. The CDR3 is CASSGTAGNTIYF. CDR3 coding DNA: TGTGCCAGCAGTGGCACTGCTGGAAACACCATATATTTT. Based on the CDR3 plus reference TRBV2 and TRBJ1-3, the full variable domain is EPEVTQTPSHQVTQMGQEVILRCVPISNHLYFYWYRQILGQKVEFLVSFYNNEISEKSEIFDDQFSVERPDGSNFTLKIRSTKLEDSAMYFCASSGTAGNTIYFGEGSWLTVV.

CDR3 bases: TGCGCCAGCAGTTATGCTGGACAGGCGAACACCGGGGAGCTGTTTTTT. Residues: CASSYAGQANTGELFF. The genes are TRBV5-1 and TRBJ2-2; 7 nucleotides align to TRBD1. The CDR3 extends over 16 amino acids. Germline lookup yields CDR1 SGHRS and CDR2 YFSETQ. Unmatched junction bases numbered 7, after V lost 5 bases and J lost 0 bases.

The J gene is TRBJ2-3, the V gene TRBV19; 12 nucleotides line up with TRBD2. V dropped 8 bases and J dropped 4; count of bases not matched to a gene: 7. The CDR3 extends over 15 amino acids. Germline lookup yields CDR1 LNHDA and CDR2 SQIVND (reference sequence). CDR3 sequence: CASRLAGEVADTQYF. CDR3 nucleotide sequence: TGTGCCAGTCGACTAGCGGGAGAGGTGGCAGATACGCAGTATTTT.

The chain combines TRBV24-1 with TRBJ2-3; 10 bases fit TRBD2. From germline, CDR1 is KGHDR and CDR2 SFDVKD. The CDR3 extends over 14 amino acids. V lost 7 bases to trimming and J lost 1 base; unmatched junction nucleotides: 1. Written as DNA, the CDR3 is TGTGCCACCAGCGGGACTAGCGGCACAGATACGCAGTATTTT. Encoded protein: CATSGTSGTDTQYF.

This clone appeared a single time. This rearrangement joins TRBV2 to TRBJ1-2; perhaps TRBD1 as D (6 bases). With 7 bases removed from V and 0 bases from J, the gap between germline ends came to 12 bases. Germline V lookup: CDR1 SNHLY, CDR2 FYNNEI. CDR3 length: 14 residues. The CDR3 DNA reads TGTGCCAGCATCCGACAGGCTTCTAACTATGGCTACACCTTC. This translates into CASIRQASNYGYTF.

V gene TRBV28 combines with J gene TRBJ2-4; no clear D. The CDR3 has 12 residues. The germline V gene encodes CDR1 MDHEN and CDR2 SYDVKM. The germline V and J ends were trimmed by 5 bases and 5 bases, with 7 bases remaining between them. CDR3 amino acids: CASSLYENIQYF. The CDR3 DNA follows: TGTGCCAGCAGTCTCTATGAAAACATTCAGTACTTC.

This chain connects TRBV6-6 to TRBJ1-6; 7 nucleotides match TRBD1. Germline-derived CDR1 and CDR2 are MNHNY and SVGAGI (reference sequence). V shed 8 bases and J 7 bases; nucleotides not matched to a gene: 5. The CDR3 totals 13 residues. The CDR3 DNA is TGTGCCAGCGAACGGGACAGCAATTCACCCCTCCACTTT. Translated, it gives CASERDSNSPLHF.